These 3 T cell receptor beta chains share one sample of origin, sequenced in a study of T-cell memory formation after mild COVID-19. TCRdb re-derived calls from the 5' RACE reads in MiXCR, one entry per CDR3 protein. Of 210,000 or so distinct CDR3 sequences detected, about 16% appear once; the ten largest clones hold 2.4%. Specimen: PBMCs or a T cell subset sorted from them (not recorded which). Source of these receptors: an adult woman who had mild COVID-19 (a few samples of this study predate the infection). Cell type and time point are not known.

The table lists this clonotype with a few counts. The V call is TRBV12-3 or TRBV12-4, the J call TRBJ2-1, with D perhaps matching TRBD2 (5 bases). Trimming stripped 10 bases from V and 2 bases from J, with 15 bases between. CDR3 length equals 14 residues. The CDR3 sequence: CATMPATTYNEQFF. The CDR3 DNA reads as TGTGCCACCATGCCAGCGACTACCTACAATGAGCAGTTCTTC.

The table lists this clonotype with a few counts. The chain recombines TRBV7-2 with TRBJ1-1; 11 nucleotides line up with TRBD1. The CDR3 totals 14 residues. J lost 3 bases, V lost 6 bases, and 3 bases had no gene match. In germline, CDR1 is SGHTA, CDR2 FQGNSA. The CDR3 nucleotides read TGTGCCAGCAGAGGACAGGGGGCTTACACTGAAGCTTTCTTT. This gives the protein CASRGQGAYTEAFF.

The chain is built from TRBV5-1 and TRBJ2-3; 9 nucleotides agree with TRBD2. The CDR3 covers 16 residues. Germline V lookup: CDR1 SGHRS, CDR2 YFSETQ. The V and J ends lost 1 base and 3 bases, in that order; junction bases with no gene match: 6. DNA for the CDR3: TGCGCCAGCAGCTTGCCCCTAGCGGGGTCAACAGATACGCAGTATTTT. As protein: CASSLPLAGSTDTQYF.